Listed below are T cell receptor beta chains from one sample, sequenced in a study of cytotoxic CD8 clonotypes in ibrutinib-treated CLL. Method: immunoSEQ multiplex PCR; TCRdb's copy keeps in-frame clones and lacks some. This sample has fewer than 200,000 clones; 70% to 85% occur once, and the top ten carry about 4.9%. The sequencing used PBMCs, collected after 24 months of ibrutinib treatment. The source is a human donor with chronic lymphocytic leukemia. Each CDR3 is given with its conserved first and last residue. The D gene is left open where the match is weak. Rows give clone size only sometimes, using once, few, many, or a class for an expanded clone.

TRBJ1-1,NA,NA,TRBV4-3,TGCGCCAGCAGCCGGACGGGTGACACTGAAGCTTTCTTT,CASSRTGDTEAFF
TRBJ1-6,NA,TRBD1,TRBV9,TGTGCCAGCAGCGTAGAGGGGGCCAATAATTCACCCCTCCACTTT,CASSVEGANNSPLHF
TRBJ1-2,NA,NA,TRBV4-1,TGCGCCAGCAGCCAAGAAGGTGTGCAGGGCGGAAAAGGCTACACCTTC,CASSQEGVQGGKGYTF
TRBJ2-1,NA,TRBD1,TRBV29-1,TGCAGCGTGGGACAGGGGGCTTTATGGAATGAGCAGTTCTTC,CSVGQGALWNEQFF
TRBJ2-1,NA,TRBD2,TRBV7-2,TGTGCCAGCAGCTTAGACTGGGGGGGTCAGTTCTTC,CASSLDWGGQFF
TRBJ1-1,NA,NA,TRBV30,TGTGCCTGGAGTTATCTGGGAAACACTGAAGCTTTCTTT,CAWSYLGNTEAFF
TRBJ1-5,NA,TRBD1,TRBV2,TGTGCCAGCAGAGCGATGACAGGGGGGCCAAATCAGCCCCAGCATTTT,CASRAMTGGPNQPQHF
TRBJ2-4,NA,NA,TRBV30,TGTGCCTGGAGTGCAGGGCTAGCCAAAAACATTCAGTACTTC,CAWSAGLAKNIQYF
TRBJ2-3,NA,NA,TRBV6-1,TGTGCCAGCAGAGAGTCCCTCACAGATACGCAGTATTTT,CASRESLTDTQYF
TRBJ2-1,few,NA,TRBV2,TGTGCCAGCAAACCGGCGGAATACAATGAGCAGTTCTTC,CASKPAEYNEQFF
TRBJ2-1,NA,NA,TRBV5-1,TGCGCCAGCAGCTTGGGGACTACGGACAATGAGCAGTTCTTC,CASSLGTTDNEQFF
TRBJ1-1,NA,NA,TRBV20-1,TGCAGTGCTGCCCCCATGACAGTATGGCTTTTT,CSAAPMTVWLF
TRBJ2-7,NA,TRBD2,TRBV4-3,TGCGCCAGCAGCCAAGATCTTTCTAGCGGGAACGCGTACTTC,CASSQDLSSGNAYF
TRBJ2-3,NA,NA,TRBV7-9,TGTGCCAGCAGCTTAGCTTATAGCGAAGTCACAGATACGCAGTATTTT,CASSLAYSEVTDTQYF
TRBJ2-3,NA,NA,TRBV30,TGTGCCTGGTCCCGGGGGCGGAGCACAGATACGCAGTATTTT,CAWSRGRSTDTQYF
TRBJ1-2,NA,NA,TRBV19,TGTGCCAGTAGTACGAGGACAGTAACCTATGGCTACACCTTC,CASSTRTVTYGYTF
TRBJ2-3,once,TRBD1,TRBV5-1,TGCGCCAGCAGCTGGACAGGGGGCGCGGTGGATACGCAGTATTTT,CASSWTGGAVDTQYF
TRBJ1-2,NA,TRBD1,TRBV28,TGTGCCAGCTCCGCCGGGACAGGGCACTATGGCTACACCTTC,CASSAGTGHYGYTF
TRBJ2-1,NA,NA,TRBV5-4,TGTGCCAGCAGCTTGGAGTATTTACAGGGCCATGAGCAGTTCTTC,CASSLEYLQGHEQFF
TRBJ1-5,NA,TRBD1,TRBV7-9,TGTGCCAGCAGCTCGACAGGGGGTAGCAATCAGCCCCAGCATTTT,CASSSTGGSNQPQHF
TRBJ2-5,few,TRBD1,TRBV5-4,TGTGCCAGCAGCTTGTACGGACAGGGTCAAGAGACCCAGTACTTC,CASSLYGQGQETQYF
TRBJ1-5,few,NA,TRBV6-6,TGTGCCAGCAGTTACGAGGGGGTCCAGCCCCAGCATTTT,CASSYEGVQPQHF
TRBJ1-2,NA,TRBD1,TRBV7-3,TGTGCCAGCAGCCCTCGCACGACAGGGGAGGGATATGGCTACACCTTC,CASSPRTTGEGYGYTF
TRBJ1-1,NA,NA,TRBV18,TGTGCCAGCTCAAGTTCAGGGGTGAACACTGAAGCTTTCTTT,CASSSSGVNTEAFF
TRBJ1-5,NA,NA,TRBV27,TGTGCCAGCAGGCGTGGGGGGAGAGATAGCAATCAGCCCCAGCATTTT,CASRRGGRDSNQPQHF
TRBJ1-2,NA,NA,TRBV4-3,TGCGCCAGCAGCCAAGGACCAACGGGCAGGATTGCCTTC,CASSQGPTGRIAF
TRBJ1-2,NA,TRBD1,TRBV27,TGTGCCAGCACCCCCGGGGACAGGACAACTTTAACCTTC,CASTPGDRTTLTF
TRBJ1-2,few,TRBD1,TRBV11-1,TGTGCCAGCAGCCGGGACAGCCTCTATGGCTACACCTTC,CASSRDSLYGYTF
TRBJ2-7,NA,NA,TRBV5-5,TGTGCCAGCAGCTTGGGGGGCTGGTCAGGAGCCTACGAGCAGTACTTC,CASSLGGWSGAYEQYF
TRBJ2-4,NA,NA,TRBV18,TGTGCCAGCTCACCACCTTTAGCCAAAAACATTCAGTACTTC,CASSPPLAKNIQYF
TRBJ1-2,NA,TRBD1,TRBV2,TGTGCCAGCACCCCCCGGGACAGGGGCCCCTATGGCTACACCTTC,CASTPRDRGPYGYTF
TRBJ1-3,NA,NA,TRBV28,TGTGCCAGCAGATCGGGGGGAAGAGGAAACACCATATATTTT,CASRSGGRGNTIYF
TRBJ1-2,NA,NA,TRBV9,TGTGCCAGCAGCACTCCCTCCGAGGGGACTAACTATGGCTACACCTTC,CASSTPSEGTNYGYTF
TRBJ2-1,few,NA,TRBV20-1,TGCAGTGCCCGGTACAATGAGCAGTTCTTC,CSARYNEQFF
TRBJ1-1,NA,NA,TRBV10-3,TGTGCCCCTCCCAGGGGCCAGGGCCGAGTGGGTTTCTTT,CAPPRGQGRVGFF
TRBJ2-7,NA,TRBD1,TRBV5-4,TGTGCCAGCAGCTTGGGGGGACAGGGCGTCTACGAGCAGTACTTC,CASSLGGQGVYEQYF
TRBJ2-5,NA,TRBD1,TRBV5-8,TGTGCCAGCAGCCCCTTCGGACAGGTCGTGTACCAAGAGACCCAGTACTTC,CASSPFGQVVYQETQYF
TRBJ2-1,NA,TRBD2,TRBV18,TGTGCCAGCTCAGAACTTAGCGGGGGGAGCGACAATGAGCAGTTCTTC,CASSELSGGSDNEQFF
TRBJ2-1,NA,TRBD1,TRBV28,TGTGCCAGCCCGGGACAGGGGATGACTGGGGAGCAGTTCTTC,CASPGQGMTGEQFF
TRBJ2-5,NA,NA,TRBV28,TGTGCCAGCAGTTCCCCCGGGGGCAACCAAGAGACCCAGTACTTC,CASSSPGGNQETQYF
TRBJ2-1,NA,TRBD2,TRBV29-1,TGCAGCGTTGAAGATCTAGCGGGAAGCTCCTACAATGAGCAGTTCTTC,CSVEDLAGSSYNEQFF
TRBJ2-7,NA,NA,TRBV11-2,TGTGCCAGCCGGGACCTGAGCTCCTACGAGCAGTACTTC,CASRDLSSYEQYF
TRBJ2-3,NA,TRBD1,TRBV6-1,TGTGCCAGCAGTGAATACGCGGTGGGACAGGGGACAGATACGCAGTATTTT,CASSEYAVGQGTDTQYF
TRBJ1-5,NA,NA,TRBV7-8,TGTGCCAGCAGCTTAGCAGTGAGCAATCAGCCCCAGCATTTT,CASSLAVSNQPQHF
TRBJ2-7,NA,TRBD2,TRBV28,TGTGCCAGCAAACGAGGCGGGAGCTACGAGCAGTACTTC,CASKRGGSYEQYF
TRBJ1-2,NA,NA,TRBV14,TGTGCCAGCAGCCGGGACCAGTGGGGCTACACCTTC,CASSRDQWGYTF
TRBJ2-3,NA,TRBD2,TRBV20-1,TGCAGTGCTAGTCTCGGGACTAGGCAGTATTTT,CSASLGTRQYF
TRBJ1-2,few,NA,TRBV11-1,TGTGCCAGCAGCTTAACAAGACAGAGTAACTATGGCTACACCTTC,CASSLTRQSNYGYTF
TRBJ1-3,NA,NA,TRBV29-1,TGCAGCGTTGTAGGGCCTGGAAACACCATATATTTT,CSVVGPGNTIYF
TRBJ2-1,few,NA,TRBV7-6,TGTGCCAGCAGCTCTCGGGCCACTGAGCAGTTCTTC,CASSSRATEQFF
TRBJ2-1,NA,TRBD2,TRBV19,TGTGCCAGTAGTCAATCCGGGACTAGCAGGGTATCCTACAATGAGCAGTTCTTC,CASSQSGTSRVSYNEQFF
TRBJ1-1,once,NA,TRBV5-1,TGCGCCAGCACAGGGGAGGGAGGGTCTGAAGCTTTCTTT,CASTGEGGSEAFF
TRBJ1-1,once,NA,TRBV4-1,TGCGCCAGCAGCCACCCCATGCAGGGAACTCACACTGAAGCTTTCTTT,CASSHPMQGTHTEAFF
TRBJ2-3,few,NA,TRBV7-2,TGTGCCAGCAGCTTAGATCTGGGGGGCACAGATACGCAGTATTTT,CASSLDLGGTDTQYF
TRBJ2-1,NA,NA,TRBV20-1,TGCAGTGCCAACAATATAAATGAGCAGTTCTTC,CSANNINEQFF